This entry features one TCR beta chain sequence. As yet, its antigen is unknown. The length of the CDR3 is 18 residues. Amplification used 60 Vbeta primers and 13 Jbeta primers. The table came from immunoSEQ multiplex PCR; TCRdb's copy has only in-frame clones and leaves some out. The sample lists 100,000 to 150,000 clones, around 77% occurring once. The data were taken from a study of cytomegalovirus exposure and HLA in healthy donors. Across the whole study: Around 80 million unique TCRs from HLA-typed donors were held in an early data release.

Overall study findings and caveats: With later analysis, a missense DCLRE1C variant became linked to TCR beta V- and J-gene trimming. Per a later analysis, HLA-associated TCR beta chains showed more clonal expansion than other, equally common TCR beta chains. The study listed 150 to 200 cytomegalovirus-associated TCR beta chains.

This chain uses TRBV21-1 with TRBJ1-1; TRBD1, as called in the table, went unchecked against the DNA. TRBV21-1 is classified as a pseudogene. This TCR was recovered from a man between 25 and 39 years old in good health and CMV-seronegative. The specimen sequenced was PBMCs. CDR3 region: CASSKGKGRSPLNTEAFF. In nucleotides, the CDR3 is TGTGCCAGCAGCAAAGGAAAGGGGCGGAGTCCTCTGAACACTGAAGCTTTCTTT.